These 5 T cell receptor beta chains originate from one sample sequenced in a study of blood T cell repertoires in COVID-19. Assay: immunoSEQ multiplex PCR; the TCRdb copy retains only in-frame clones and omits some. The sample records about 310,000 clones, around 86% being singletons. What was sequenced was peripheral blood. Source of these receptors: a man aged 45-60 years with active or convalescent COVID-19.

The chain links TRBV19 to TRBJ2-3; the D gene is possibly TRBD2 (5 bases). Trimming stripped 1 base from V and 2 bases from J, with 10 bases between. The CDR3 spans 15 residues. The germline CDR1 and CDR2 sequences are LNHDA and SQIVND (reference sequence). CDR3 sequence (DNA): TGTGCCAGTAGTATAGCGGGGAACCCCACAGATACGCAGTATTTT. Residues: CASSIAGNPTDTQYF.

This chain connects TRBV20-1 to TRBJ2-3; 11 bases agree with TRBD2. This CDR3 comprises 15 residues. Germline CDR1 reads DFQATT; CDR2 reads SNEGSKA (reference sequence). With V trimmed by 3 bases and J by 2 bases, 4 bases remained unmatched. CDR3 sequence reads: CSASILAGVTDTQYF. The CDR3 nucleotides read TGCAGTGCTAGTATACTAGCGGGGGTCACAGATACGCAGTATTTT.

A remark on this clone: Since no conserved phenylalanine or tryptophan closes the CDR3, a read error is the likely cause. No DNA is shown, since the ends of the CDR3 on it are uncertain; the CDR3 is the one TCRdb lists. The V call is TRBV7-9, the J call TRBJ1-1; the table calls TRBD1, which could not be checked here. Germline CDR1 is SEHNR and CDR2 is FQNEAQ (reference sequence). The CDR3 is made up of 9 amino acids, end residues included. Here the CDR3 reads CASSLFKGV.

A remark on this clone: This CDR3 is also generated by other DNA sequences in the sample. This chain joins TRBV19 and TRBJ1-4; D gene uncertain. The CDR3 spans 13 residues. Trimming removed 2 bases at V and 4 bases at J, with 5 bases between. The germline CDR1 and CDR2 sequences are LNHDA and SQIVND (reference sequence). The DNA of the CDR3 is TGTGCCAGTAGTATAAAGAGTAATGAAAAACTGTTTTTT. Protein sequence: CASSIKSNEKLFF.

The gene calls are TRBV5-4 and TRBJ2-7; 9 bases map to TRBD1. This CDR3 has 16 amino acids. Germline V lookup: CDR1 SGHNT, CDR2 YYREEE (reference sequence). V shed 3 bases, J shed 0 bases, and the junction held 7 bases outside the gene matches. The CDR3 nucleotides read TGTGCCAGCAGCTATGGGACAGGGAAAAGCTCCTACGAGCAGTACTTC. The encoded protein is CASSYGTGKSSYEQYF.